A single sample is the source of the 6 T cell receptor beta chains below, sequenced in a study of cytomegalovirus exposure and HLA in healthy donors. With 60 Vbeta and 13 Jbeta primers, the PCR was carried out. TCRdb's copy holds only in-frame clones and misses some; the assay was immunoSEQ multiplex PCR. This sample has about 150,000 clones, with more than 60% found just once. Sample: PBMCs. These receptors were taken from a woman aged 40 to 49 in good health and CMV-seronegative.

This chain joins TRBV19 and TRBJ2-1, with 12 bases aligning to TRBD2. The V gene's germline CDR1 is LNHDA and CDR2 SQIVND (reference sequence). CDR3 size: 14 residues. Trimming removed 6 bases from V and 9 bases from J; junction bases left unmatched: 6. In DNA form, the CDR3 reads TGTGCCAGTAGGCTAGCGGGAGGGCCCGTTGAGCAGTTCTTC. Translating it yields CASRLAGGPVEQFF.

This chain links TRBV5-1 with TRBJ2-1; 13 bases map to TRBD2. The V and J ends lost 4 bases and 7 bases, in that order; junction bases with no gene match: 5. The CDR3 runs to 15 residues. Germline lookup yields CDR1 SGHRS and CDR2 YFSETQ. In DNA, the CDR3 is TGCGCCAGCAGCACACTAGCGGGGGGGCAGAATGAGCAGTTCTTC. It specifies CASSTLAGGQNEQFF.

This clone has just one count. The gene calls are TRBV10-3 and TRBJ1-1; possible D gene TRBD1, 5 bases. This CDR3 is 12 amino acids long. The V end was cut by 6 bases, the J end by 1 base, with 6 bases between. Per the germline V gene, CDR1 is ENHRY and CDR2 is SYGVKD. The CDR3 protein is CAISQGNTEAFF. The CDR3 nucleotides are TGTGCCATCAGCCAGGGGAACACTGAAGCTTTCTTT.

The chain recombines TRBV28 with TRBJ1-2; 7 nucleotides align to TRBD1. After removal of 8 bases from V and 2 bases from J, the junction contained 17 bases not matched to a gene. Germline assignment: CDR1 MDHEN and CDR2 SYDVKM. The CDR3 is 17 amino acids. CDR3 sequence: CASDDRAGGEVNYGYTF. CDR3 nucleotide sequence: TGTGCCAGCGACGACAGGGCGGGTGGTGAGGTAAACTATGGCTACACCTTC.

The chain uses TRBV7-2 and TRBJ2-5; TRBD2 might be the D (7 bases). There are 19 residues in the CDR3. Looked up from germline, CDR1 is SGHTA and CDR2 is FQGNSA. V lost 2 bases and J 2 bases, leaving 24 bases between the germline ends. The CDR3: CASSLRPQRGGGRQETQYF. CDR3 coding DNA: TGTGCCAGCAGCTTAAGGCCCCAGCGTGGCGGGGGCCGACAAGAGACCCAGTACTTC. Variable domain in full (rest from reference TRBV7-2 and TRBJ2-5): GAGVSQSPSNKVTEKGKDVELRCDPISGHTALYWYRQSLGQGLEFLIYFQGNSAPDKSGLPSDRFSAERTGGSVSTLTIQRTQQEDSAVYLCASSLRPQRGGGRQETQYFGPGTRLLVL.

This clone was observed a handful of times. The J gene is TRBJ1-5, the V gene TRBV6-1, with a weak D call TRBD1 (5 bases). CDR1 and CDR2 (germline): MNHNS, SASEGT. V was trimmed by 4 bases and J by 6 bases, leaving 19 bases between them. The CDR3 consists of 16 residues. The CDR3, as DNA: TGTGCCAGCAGTGGACTCGCCGGGGGTGAAACTCAGCCCCAGCATTTT. Translation: CASSGLAGGETQPQHF.